Listed below are T cell receptor beta chains from one sample, sequenced in a study of blood T cell repertoires in COVID-19. Sequencing used immunoSEQ multiplex PCR; TCRdb keeps in-frame clones, though not all of them. This sample has 25,000 to 30,000 clones; approximately 82% occur once, and the top ten carry about 1.7%. The specimen was peripheral blood. These receptors all come from a man of 80 years or more with active or convalescent COVID-19. CDR3s leave out the opening cysteine and the closing phenylalanine or tryptophan.

J: TRBJ1-2
V: TRBV6-1
CDR3: ASSDLIGGGHGYT

J: TRBJ1-4
V: TRBV5-1
CDR3: ASRPYRDSRGTTNEKLF

J: TRBJ2-3
V: TRBV5-1
CDR3: ASSTSDSRSTDTQY

J: TRBJ2-6
V: TRBV28
CDR3: GTGLTLSGANVLT

J: TRBJ1-5
V: TRBV19
CDR3: ASSIQSNRIGVGNQPQH

J: TRBJ2-7
V: TRBV11-1
CDR3: ASSPRRQGGAYEQY

J: TRBJ1-1
V: TRBV27
CDR3: ASTPAGGIEAF

J: TRBJ2-1
V: TRBV6-5
CDR3: ASFELRGEQF

J: TRBJ1-2
V: TRBV5-1
CDR3: ASSLGVAGINGYT

J: TRBJ2-1
V: TRBV19
CDR3: ASENRVNEQF

J: TRBJ2-6
V: TRBV10-3
CDR3: AISNRDRGPGANVLT

J: TRBJ2-7
V: TRBV6-5
CDR3: ASSPTSGGYEQY

J: TRBJ2-2
V: TRBV2
CDR3: ASSEDRSYTGELF

J: TRBJ2-3
V: TRBV18
CDR3: ASSPLESTDTQY

J: TRBJ2-1
V: TRBV12-3/TRBV12-4
CDR3: ASSSTGRNEQF

J: TRBJ1-2
V: TRBV28
CDR3: ASSPRDYGYT

J: TRBJ2-5
V: TRBV4-1
CDR3: ASSQVLGQTETQY

J: TRBJ1-5
V: TRBV19
CDR3: ASSPGTGGEQPQH

J: TRBJ2-5
V: TRBV7-9
CDR3: ASSLRTAKETQY

J: TRBJ2-2
V: TRBV5-4
CDR3: ASSYIIGESGELF